This entry features one T cell receptor (beta chain) sequence. As yet, its antigen is unknown. The PCR had 60 Vbeta and 13 Jbeta primers. Measured with immunoSEQ multiplex PCR; TCRdb has only the in-frame clones, and not every one. The data hold around 100,000 clones, with 80% to 85% observed a single time. Germline loops: CDR1 LNHDA, CDR2 SQIVND (reference sequence). With 5 bases removed from V and 4 bases from J, the gap between germline ends came to 9 bases. The CDR3 is 13 residues long. These data belong to a study of cytomegalovirus exposure and HLA in healthy donors. About the study: HLA-typed donors were the source of approximately 88 million unique TCRs held in an early data release. General observations from the study: Trimming of TCR beta V- and J-genes showed a link, identified in a later analysis, to a missense DCLRE1C variant. CMV serostatus was the only recorded immune exposure for donors. The Asian-associated ancestry cluster reportedly had fewer N-insertions than the approximately 690-donor mean in a later analysis.

Sample: PBMCs. This sequence originates from a man aged 25-45 years in good health and CMV-seropositive. The chain recombines TRBV19 with TRBJ1-5; no clear D. The CDR3 sequence is CASSVTENQPQHF. For the CDR3, the DNA is TGTGCCAGTAGTGTCACAGAAAATCAGCCCCAGCATTTT.